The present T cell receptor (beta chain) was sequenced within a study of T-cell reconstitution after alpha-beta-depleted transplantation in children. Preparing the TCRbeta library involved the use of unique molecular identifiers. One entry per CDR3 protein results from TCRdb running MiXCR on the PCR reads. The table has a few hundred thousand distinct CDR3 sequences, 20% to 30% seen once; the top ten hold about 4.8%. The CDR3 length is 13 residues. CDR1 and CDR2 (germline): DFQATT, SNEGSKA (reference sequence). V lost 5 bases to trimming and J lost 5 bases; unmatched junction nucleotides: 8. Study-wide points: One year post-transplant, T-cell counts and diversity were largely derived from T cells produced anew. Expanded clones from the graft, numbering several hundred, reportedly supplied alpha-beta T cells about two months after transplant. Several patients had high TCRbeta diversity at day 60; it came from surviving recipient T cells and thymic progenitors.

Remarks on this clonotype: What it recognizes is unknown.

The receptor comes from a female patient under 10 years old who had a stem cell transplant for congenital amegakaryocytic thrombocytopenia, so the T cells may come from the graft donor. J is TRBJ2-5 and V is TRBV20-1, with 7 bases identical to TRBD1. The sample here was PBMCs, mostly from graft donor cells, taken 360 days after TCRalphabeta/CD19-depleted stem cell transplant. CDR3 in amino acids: CSAQQGRWETQYF. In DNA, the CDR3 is TGCAGTGCTCAACAGGGGCGGTGGGAGACCCAGTACTTC.